This TCR beta chain derives from a study of CD8 T cells in ankylosing spondylitis. The CDR3 is 12 residues long. The ends were cut back, 0 bases at V and 7 bases at J, with 8 bases in the middle. Germline-derived CDR1 and CDR2 are SGHRS and YFSETQ. Many counts were recorded for this clonotype. TCRdb ran MiXCR on the 5' RACE reads and lists one entry per CDR3 protein. The data contain a few hundred thousand distinct CDR3 sequences, over 9.5% of them singletons. This TCR came from a male donor with ankylosing spondylitis or in good health (not recorded which). The J gene is TRBJ2-7, the V gene TRBV5-1; D is tentatively TRBD1 or TRBD2 (5 bases each). Material: blood, either unsorted or a sorted T cell fraction (not recorded which). CDR3 residues: CASSLVGEEQYF. CDR3 sequence (DNA): TGCGCCAGCAGCTTGGTGGGGGAAGAGCAGTACTTC.